These T cell receptor beta chains were read from a single sample in a study of metastatic and nonmetastatic thyroid tumors. MiXCR reprocessed the PCR reads for TCRdb. Among around 30,000 clones, roughly a tenth were seen once, and the ten largest hold 15% to 20%. The source material was blood. These receptors all stem from a female donor with papillary thyroid cancer or a benign thyroid nodule (not recorded which). Some clones in this sample may be carry-over from other donors' samples. Both conserved end residues are part of each CDR3. Fields, in order: J gene, D gene, clone size, V gene, CDR3 DNA, CDR3 protein. A D gene is named only where the DNA matches it firmly. Expanded clones are given a class, and other clones once, few, many or no size at all.

j_gene: TRBJ2-7; d_gene: -; abundance: many; v_gene: TRBV30; CDR3nt: TGTGCCTGGACCCCGGGGACATCCTACGAGCAGTACTTC; CDR3aa: CAWTPGTSYEQYF
j_gene: TRBJ1-2; d_gene: -; abundance: many; v_gene: TRBV15; CDR3nt: TGTGCCACCAGCACCCGACAGAACTATGGCTACACCTTC; CDR3aa: CATSTRQNYGYTF
j_gene: TRBJ1-4; d_gene: -; abundance: many; v_gene: TRBV11-2; CDR3nt: TGTGCCAGCAGCTCGATCGAGGGGGCAACTAATGAAAAACTGTTTTTT; CDR3aa: CASSSIEGATNEKLFF
j_gene: TRBJ1-3; d_gene: -; abundance: -; v_gene: TRBV30; CDR3nt: TGTGCCTGGAGTGTAGACCTGCCCGTGTTCTCTGGAAACACCATATATTTT; CDR3aa: CAWSVDLPVFSGNTIYF
j_gene: TRBJ1-5; d_gene: TRBD1; abundance: many; v_gene: TRBV20-1; CDR3nt: TGCAGTGCTAGAGACCAGGGGGGCGGCAATCAGCCCCAGCATTTT; CDR3aa: CSARDQGGGNQPQHF
j_gene: TRBJ2-4; d_gene: TRBD2; abundance: -; v_gene: TRBV5-6; CDR3nt: TGTGCCAGCAGCTTTTGGGACGGGGGGTCCATTCAGTACTTC; CDR3aa: CASSFWDGGSIQYF
j_gene: TRBJ2-2; d_gene: TRBD2; abundance: many; v_gene: TRBV9; CDR3nt: TGTGCCAGCAGCGTAGTGGGACTAGCGGGACACACCGGGGAGCTGTTTTTT; CDR3aa: CASSVVGLAGHTGELFF
j_gene: TRBJ1-6; d_gene: TRBD1; abundance: many; v_gene: TRBV5-4; CDR3nt: TGTGCCAGCAGCACAGACGGGACAGATAATTCACCCCTCCACTTT; CDR3aa: CASSTDGTDNSPLHF
j_gene: TRBJ2-7; d_gene: -; abundance: many; v_gene: TRBV6-5; CDR3nt: TGTGCCAGCAGTTACACCGACGGACAAGAACAGTACTTC; CDR3aa: CASSYTDGQEQYF
j_gene: TRBJ1-2; d_gene: -; abundance: many; v_gene: TRBV3-1; CDR3nt: TGTGCCAGCAGCCAAGATGGGGGGGGGCCGCGGGGCTACACCTTC; CDR3aa: CASSQDGGGPRGYTF
j_gene: TRBJ2-7; d_gene: -; abundance: many; v_gene: TRBV27; CDR3nt: TGTGCCAGCAGTTTAGCAGGGACCTACGAGCAGTACTTC; CDR3aa: CASSLAGTYEQYF
j_gene: TRBJ1-1; d_gene: -; abundance: -; v_gene: TRBV20-1; CDR3nt: TGCAGTGCTAGAGATCCCAGGATAGGTGGCGCTGAAGCTTTCTTT; CDR3aa: CSARDPRIGGAEAFF
j_gene: TRBJ2-1; d_gene: TRBD2; abundance: many; v_gene: TRBV18; CDR3nt: TGTGCCAGCTCCTCCTCTCGACTAGCGAACAATGAGCAGTTCTTC; CDR3aa: CASSSSRLANNEQFF
j_gene: TRBJ2-3; d_gene: TRBD1; abundance: -; v_gene: TRBV5-1; CDR3nt: TGCGCCAGCAGTCCCCGGGACAGGGGAACAGATACGCAGTATTTT; CDR3aa: CASSPRDRGTDTQYF
j_gene: TRBJ1-1; d_gene: -; abundance: many; v_gene: TRBV12-3/TRBV12-4; CDR3nt: TGTGCCAGCAGTTTAGCCGTAGAAGCTTTCTTT; CDR3aa: CASSLAVEAFF
j_gene: TRBJ2-2; d_gene: -; abundance: many; v_gene: TRBV3-1; CDR3nt: TGTGCCAGCAGCCAACAGGGAACCGGGGAGCTGTTTTTT; CDR3aa: CASSQQGTGELFF
j_gene: TRBJ2-7; d_gene: -; abundance: many; v_gene: TRBV6-1; CDR3nt: TGTGCCAGCAGCACACAGAGTTACGAGCAGTACTTC; CDR3aa: CASSTQSYEQYF
j_gene: TRBJ1-2; d_gene: -; abundance: few; v_gene: TRBV6-1; CDR3nt: TGTGCCAGCCGTAGGACTTCTCAAGGAGACTATGGCTACACCTTC; CDR3aa: CASRRTSQGDYGYTF
j_gene: TRBJ1-1; d_gene: TRBD1; abundance: -; v_gene: TRBV6-2/TRBV6-3; CDR3nt: TGTGCCAGCAGTTACGCGGTACAGGGGGATGTGAACACTGAAGCTTTCTTT; CDR3aa: CASSYAVQGDVNTEAFF
j_gene: TRBJ2-7; d_gene: TRBD1; abundance: many; v_gene: TRBV5-5; CDR3nt: TGTGCCAGCAGCTCCAAGACAGGGGGCCATTGGGAGCAGTACTTC; CDR3aa: CASSSKTGGHWEQYF
j_gene: TRBJ2-5; d_gene: -; abundance: many; v_gene: TRBV6-1; CDR3nt: TGTGCCAGCAGTCAATTGGGCGGCGGGGAGACCCAGTACTTC; CDR3aa: CASSQLGGGETQYF
j_gene: TRBJ2-5; d_gene: TRBD1; abundance: many; v_gene: TRBV11-2; CDR3nt: TGTGCCAGCAGCTTATCGTGGGACAGCCAAGAGACCCAGTACTTC; CDR3aa: CASSLSWDSQETQYF
j_gene: TRBJ2-6; d_gene: TRBD2; abundance: many; v_gene: TRBV4-3; CDR3nt: TGCGCCAGCAGCCAAGGCCCTAGCGGAAGCTCTGGGGCCAACGTCCTGACTTTC; CDR3aa: CASSQGPSGSSGANVLTF
j_gene: TRBJ1-6; d_gene: -; abundance: many; v_gene: TRBV19; CDR3nt: TGTGCCAGTAGTATAGGAGGGGGGGGACCGGCTAATTCACCCCTCCACTTT; CDR3aa: CASSIGGGGPANSPLHF